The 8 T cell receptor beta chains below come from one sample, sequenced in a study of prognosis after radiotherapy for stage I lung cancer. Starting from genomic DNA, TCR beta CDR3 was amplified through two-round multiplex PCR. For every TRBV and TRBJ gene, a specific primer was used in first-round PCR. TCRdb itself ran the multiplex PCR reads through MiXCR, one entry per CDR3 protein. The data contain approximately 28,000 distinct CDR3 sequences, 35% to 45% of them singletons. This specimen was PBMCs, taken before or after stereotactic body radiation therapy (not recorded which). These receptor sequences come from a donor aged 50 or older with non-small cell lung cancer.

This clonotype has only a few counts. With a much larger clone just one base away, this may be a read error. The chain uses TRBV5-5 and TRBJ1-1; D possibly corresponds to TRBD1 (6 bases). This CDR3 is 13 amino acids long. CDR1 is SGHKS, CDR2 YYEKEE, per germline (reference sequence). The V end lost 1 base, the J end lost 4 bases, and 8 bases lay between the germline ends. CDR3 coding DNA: TGTGCCAGCAGCTTGTGGGGGCCCACTGAAGCTTTCTTT. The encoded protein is CASSLWGPTEAFF.

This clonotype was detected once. The CDR3 here is CSARVYRDPYEQYF. The CDR3 DNA follows: TGCAGTGCTAGAGTGTACAGGGACCCCTACGAGCAGTACTTC. The chain carries TRBV20-1 and TRBJ2-7, with a tentative D call TRBD1 (6 bases). From germline, CDR1 is DFQATT and CDR2 SNEGSKA (reference sequence). Trimming shortened V by 1 base and J by 2 bases, and 12 bases separated the two germline ends. The CDR3 has 14 residues.

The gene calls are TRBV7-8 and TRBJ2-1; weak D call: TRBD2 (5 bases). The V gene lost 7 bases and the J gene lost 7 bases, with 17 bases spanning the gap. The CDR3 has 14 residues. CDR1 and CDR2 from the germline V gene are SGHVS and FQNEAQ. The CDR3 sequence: CASKRSGGRNEQFF. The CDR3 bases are TGTGCCAGCAAGCGCAGTGGAGGTAGAAATGAGCAGTTCTTC.

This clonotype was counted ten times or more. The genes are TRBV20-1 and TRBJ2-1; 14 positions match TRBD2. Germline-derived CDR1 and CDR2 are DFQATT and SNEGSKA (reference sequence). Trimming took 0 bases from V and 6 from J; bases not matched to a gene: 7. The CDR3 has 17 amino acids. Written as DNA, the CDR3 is TGCAGTGCTAGAGATTATTCGACTAGCGGGAGGGCCAATGAGCAGTTCTTC. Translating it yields CSARDYSTSGRANEQFF.

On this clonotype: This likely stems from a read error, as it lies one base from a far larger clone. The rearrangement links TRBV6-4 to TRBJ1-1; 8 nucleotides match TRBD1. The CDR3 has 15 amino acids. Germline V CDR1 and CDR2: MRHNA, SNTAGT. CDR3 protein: CASSAQRQGWTEDFF. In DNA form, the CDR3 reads TGTGCCAGCAGTGCCCAACGACAGGGGTGGACTGAAGATTTCTTT.

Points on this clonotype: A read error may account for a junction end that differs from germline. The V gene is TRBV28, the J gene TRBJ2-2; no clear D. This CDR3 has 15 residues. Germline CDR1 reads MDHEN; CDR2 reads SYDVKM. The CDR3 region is CASSLCSSDTGELFF. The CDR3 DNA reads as TGTGCCAGCAGTTTATGTTCCAGCGACACCGGCGAGCTGTTTTTT.

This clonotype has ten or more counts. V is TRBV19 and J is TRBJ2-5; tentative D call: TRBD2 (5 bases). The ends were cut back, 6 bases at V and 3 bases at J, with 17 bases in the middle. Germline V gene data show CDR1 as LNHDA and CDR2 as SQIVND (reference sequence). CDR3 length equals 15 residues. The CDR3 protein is CASSFSGGGEETQYF. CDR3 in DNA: TGTGCCAGTAGCTTCTCCGGAGGTGGGGAAGAGACCCAGTACTTC.

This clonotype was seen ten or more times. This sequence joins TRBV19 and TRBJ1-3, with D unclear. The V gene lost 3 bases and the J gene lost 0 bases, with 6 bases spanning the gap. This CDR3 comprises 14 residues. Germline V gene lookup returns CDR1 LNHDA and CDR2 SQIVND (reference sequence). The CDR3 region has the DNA TGTGCCAGTAGTATTGGTGTCTCTGGAAACACCATATATTTT. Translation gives CASSIGVSGNTIYF.